This T cell receptor (beta chain) comes out of a study of T cell repertoires in cytomegalovirus infection. TCRdb analysed the reads with MiXCR anew, one entry per CDR3 protein. The data hold some 500,000 distinct CDR3 sequences, with around two fifths observed a single time. This clonotype has a handful of counts. Antigen unknown. V was shortened by 5 bases and J by 2 bases, with 12 bases between the two germline ends. The CDR3 is 14 residues long. Germline CDR1 and CDR2: SSHAT and FNYEAQ (reference sequence). The V call is TRBV7-7, the J call TRBJ1-1, with no clear D. The starting material was cultured PBMCs, obtained from culture after CMV antigen stimulation. The source is a human donor in good health (CMV status not recorded). Some clones in this sample may be carry-over from other donors' samples. The CDR3: CASSPVWENTEAFF. Written as DNA, the CDR3 is TGTGCCAGCAGCCCTGTTTGGGAAAACACTGAAGCTTTCTTT.